The clone carrying this T cell receptor (beta chain) was found a few times. This entry is derived from a study of blood T cell repertoires in COVID-19. For the study at large: The United States, Italy and Spain provided the acute and convalescent COVID-19 samples. Sources were T cells, B-cell-depleted T cells, or PBMCs; the material itself was cDNA or gDNA.

The CDR3 spans 13 residues. V lost 4 bases to trimming and J lost 4 bases, with 10 bases between them. CDR1 SGHRS and CDR2 YFSETQ come from the germline V gene. Methods used by the authors: For nucleated cells, counts were estimated from reference gene primer amplification. Only in-frame clones appear in the TCRdb table, and some are missing; sequencing was by immunoSEQ multiplex PCR. The V and J calls and clone size come from that table; D and trimming were worked out from the DNA. Among some 94,000 clones listed, about 71% were seen once. Sequenced sample: peripheral blood. The chain combines TRBV5-1 with TRBJ2-3; the D gene is possibly TRBD1 (6 bases). The source of this sequence is a woman aged 60-75 years in a cohort sampled during active or convalescent COVID-19. The CDR3 region is CASSLQGPDTQYF. CDR3 coding DNA: TGCGCCAGCAGCCTACAGGGTCCAGATACGCAGTATTTT. Looking up the rest from reference TRBV5-1 and TRBJ2-3 gives the full variable domain: KAGVTQTPRYLIKTRGQQVTLSCSPISGHRSVSWYQQTPGQGLQFLFEYFSETQRNKGNFPGRFSGRQFSNSRSEMNVSTLELGDSALYLCASSLQGPDTQYFGPGTRLTVL.